This record covers a single T cell receptor (beta chain). What it recognizes is unknown. The V and J ends lost 2 bases and 0 bases respectively, with 15 bases between them. Germline V CDR1 and CDR2: SGHDT, YYEEEE. This CDR3 contains 17 residues. The source of the sample is a study of T cell repertoires in cytomegalovirus infection. Study-wide context: Selection of CMV epitopes for the study included recently identified HLA-C-restricted and well-studied HLA-B-restricted ones.

Study observations and caveats: HLA-C-restricted CMV clonotypes gave the most frequent clonotype in two of eight donors. The cumulative frequency of public TCR beta families identified carriers of CMV plus the relevant HLA.

TCRdb recomputed calls from the reads with MiXCR, one row per CDR3 protein. The sample lists hundreds of thousands of distinct CDR3 sequences; more than 30% were seen once. This clonotype was obtained from a human donor in good health (CMV status not recorded). Some clones in this sample may be carry-over from other donors' samples. This chain links TRBV5-6 with TRBJ2-4, with a weak D call TRBD1 (5 bases). The sequencing here drew on cultured PBMCs, taken from culture after CMV antigen stimulation. CDR3: CASSLGELRLAKNIQYF. Written as DNA, the CDR3 is TGTGCCAGCAGCTTAGGGGAACTGAGACTAGCCAAAAACATTCAGTACTTC.